These 11 T cell receptor beta chains were sequenced from one sample in a study of OX40 agonist ivuxolimab in advanced cancers. TCRdb's table, derived via immunoSEQ multiplex PCR, lists solely in-frame clones and lacks some. The table has fewer than 50,000 clones, about 90% seen once; the top ten hold roughly 15%. Material: CD4+ or CD8+ T cells sorted from blood, obtained in a trial of the OX40 agonist ivuxolimab. The receptors come from an adult with an advanced solid tumor such as melanoma, head and neck, liver or kidney cancer.

CDR3 sequence (DNA): TGCGCCAGCAGCCAATCGTTGGGTTACTACGAGCAGTACTTC. It is translated as CASSQSLGYYEQYF. The V gene is TRBV4-1, the J gene TRBJ2-7; D ambiguous. The V gene's germline CDR1 is MGHRA and CDR2 YSYEKL. Trimming removed 2 bases at V and 3 bases at J, with 11 bases between. The CDR3 consists of 14 residues.

The V call is TRBV14, the J call TRBJ1-1; D possibly corresponds to TRBD1 (5 bases). V shed 4 bases and J shed 7 bases, with 7 bases lying between them. Germline CDR1 is SGHDN and CDR2 is FVKESK. The CDR3 is 11 residues long. CDR3 amino acids: CASSRGNEAFF. The DNA for the CDR3 is TGTGCCAGCAGCCGGGGGAATGAAGCTTTCTTT.

V and J are TRBV7-6 and TRBJ2-7, with TRBD1 matching 12 bases. Germline V gene lookup returns CDR1 SGHVS and CDR2 FNYEAQ. With 5 bases clipped from V and 5 bases from J, the junction kept 7 bases outside the gene matches. The CDR3 consists of 15 residues. The CDR3 nucleotides are TGTGCCAGCAGCCCGGGACAGGGGGCTTTGGACGAGCAGTACTTC. Its protein is CASSPGQGALDEQYF.

J is TRBJ1-6 and V is TRBV2, with TRBD1 identical over 8 bases. In germline, CDR1 is SNHLY, CDR2 FYNNEI. The V gene end was trimmed by 7 bases and the J gene end by 5 bases; junction bases not matched to a gene: 4. This CDR3 region has 14 residues. The CDR3 sequence: CASIGQGHNSPLHF. CDR3 in DNA: TGTGCCAGCATAGGACAGGGCCATAATTCACCCCTCCACTTT.

The CDR3 spells CASSPTPAGPGEKLFF. In DNA, the CDR3 is TGTGCCAGCAGCCCCACTCCGGCAGGGCCGGGCGAAAAACTGTTTTTT. The rearrangement links TRBV5-8 to TRBJ1-4; tentative D call: TRBD1 (5 bases). CDR3 size: 16 residues. V lost 4 bases and J lost 8, with 21 bases in between. The germline gives CDR1 SGHTS, CDR2 YDEGEE.

V is TRBV5-1 and J is TRBJ2-5, with 10 bases matching TRBD2. The germline CDR1 and CDR2 sequences are SGHRS and YFSETQ. CDR3 length equals 17 residues. V gave up 1 base and J gave up 3 bases; unmatched junction bases: 9. DNA for the CDR3: TGCGCCAGCAGCTTGTATTCGCCTAGCGGGAGTGAAGAGACCCAGTACTTC. It yields the protein CASSLYSPSGSEETQYF.

The chain recombines TRBV19 with TRBJ2-7; 7 bases fit TRBD1. CDR1 LNHDA and CDR2 SQIVND come from the germline V gene (reference sequence). The CDR3 has 17 residues. Germline trimming cut 5 bases from V and 0 bases from J; bases unmatched to any gene: 13. This CDR3 reads CASSPPPGTANSYEQYF. The CDR3 DNA follows: TGTGCCAGTAGTCCTCCTCCCGGGACAGCTAACTCCTACGAGCAGTACTTC.

The rearrangement joins TRBV7-2 to TRBJ2-3, with D hard to call. The germline V gene has CDR1 SGHTA and CDR2 FQGNSA. This CDR3 region has 15 residues. Trimming pared 5 bases from V and 0 bases from J, leaving 12 bases between. CDR3: CASSPVSGSTDTQYF. CDR3 in DNA: TGTGCCAGCAGCCCAGTAAGTGGGAGCACAGATACGCAGTATTTT.

The chain combines TRBV19 with TRBJ2-1; possible D gene TRBD1, 6 bases. The V end lost 5 bases, the J end lost 6 bases, and 14 bases lay between the germline ends. The CDR3 is made up of 14 amino acids. Germline lookup yields CDR1 LNHDA and CDR2 SQIVND (reference sequence). CDR3 region: CASSAGQNLNEQFF. The CDR3 nucleotides are TGTGCCAGTAGTGCTGGACAGAACCTCAATGAGCAGTTCTTC.

This clone was picked up a small number of times. V and J are TRBV30 and TRBJ2-7; 9 positions match TRBD2. The CDR3 covers 14 residues. Per the germline V gene, CDR1 is GTSNPN and CDR2 is SVGIG (reference sequence). V shed 2 bases, J shed 3 bases, and the junction held 5 bases outside the gene matches. The CDR3 nucleotides are TGTGCCTGGAGTTGGGCTAGCGGGATCTACGAGCAGTACTTC. Its protein is CAWSWASGIYEQYF.

The chain is built from TRBV7-8 and TRBJ1-1; weak D call: TRBD1 (6 bases). The CDR3 spans 16 residues. The germline V gene encodes CDR1 SGHVS and CDR2 FQNEAQ. The ends were cut back, 5 bases at V and 0 bases at J, with 16 bases in the middle. The CDR3 nucleotides read TGTGCCAGCAGCCAAACGTACGGACAGTTGAACACTGAAGCTTTCTTT. Protein: CASSQTYGQLNTEAFF.